These 30 T cell receptor beta chains were all obtained from the same sample, sequenced in a study of blood T cell repertoires in COVID-19. Generated by immunoSEQ multiplex PCR, the TCRdb table keeps only in-frame clones and is missing some. This table holds 95,000 to 150,000 clones, 86% found once. The sequenced sample was peripheral blood. These receptors came from a man aged 40-49 years with acute or convalescent COVID-19.

V and J are TRBV6-4 and TRBJ1-4; no definite D call. The CDR3 has 14 residues. The germline gives CDR1 MRHNA, CDR2 SNTAGT. The V gene lost 5 bases and the J gene lost 7 bases, with 14 bases spanning the gap. For the CDR3, the DNA is TGTGCCAGCAGTTCGGAGAGTTGGAGTGAAAAACTGTTTTTT. Its translation is CASSSESWSEKLFF.

The chain joins TRBV7-2 to TRBJ1-2; tentative D call: TRBD1 (5 bases). V dropped 2 bases and J dropped 0 bases, with 10 bases sitting between them. This CDR3 contains 15 residues. CDR1 SGHTA and CDR2 FQGNSA come from the germline V gene. The CDR3 sequence: CASSLTGKANYGYTF. The DNA of the CDR3 is TGTGCCAGCAGCTTAACAGGAAAAGCTAACTATGGCTACACCTTC. Full variable domain (outside the CDR3, taken from reference TRBV7-2 and TRBJ1-2): GAGVSQSPSNKVTEKGKDVELRCDPISGHTALYWYRQSLGQGLEFLIYFQGNSAPDKSGLPSDRFSAERTGGSVSTLTIQRTQQEDSAVYLCASSLTGKANYGYTFGSGTRLTVV.

The rearrangement uses TRBV5-1 and TRBJ1-3; a possible D gene is TRBD1 (6 bases). There are 15 residues in the CDR3. Trimming pared 4 bases from V and 4 bases from J, leaving 15 bases between. Germline V lookup: CDR1 SGHRS, CDR2 YFSETQ. Here the CDR3 DNA reads TGCGCCAGCAGCCAAGGTCCAGGGGCAGGAAACACCATATATTTT. Protein sequence: CASSQGPGAGNTIYF.

CDR3: CASSQDPPGDGYTF. For the CDR3, the DNA is TGCGCCAGCAGCCAAGATCCTCCCGGAGATGGCTACACCTTC. The chain is built from TRBV4-1 and TRBJ1-2; D not certain. Germline CDR1 and CDR2: MGHRA and YSYEKL. With 0 bases removed from V and 6 bases from J, the gap between germline ends came to 11 bases. CDR3 length equals 14 residues.

The table lists this clone with a count of one. The rearrangement joins TRBV14 to TRBJ1-5; perhaps TRBD1 as D (5 bases). This CDR3 comprises 14 residues. Germline CDR1 reads SGHDN; CDR2 reads FVKESK. The V end lost 1 base, the J end lost 5 bases, and 9 bases lay between the germline ends. The CDR3 nucleotides read TGTGCCAGCAGCCAAGTTGGGGCCGATCAGCCCCAGCATTTT. This encodes CASSQVGADQPQHF.

The J gene is TRBJ2-5, the V gene TRBV25-1, with TRBD1 as a possible D gene (5 bases). With 0 bases removed from V and 4 bases from J, the gap between germline ends came to 21 bases. Germline values: CDR1 MGHDK, CDR2 SYGVNS. This CDR3 comprises 18 residues. The CDR3 DNA reads TGTGCCAGCAGTGAATATTTTTCGAGGCAGGGCCATCGAGAGACCCAGTACTTC. Its protein is CASSEYFSRQGHRETQYF.

The chain uses TRBV25-1 and TRBJ2-3; tentatively, D is TRBD2 (6 bases). The CDR3 spans 14 residues. Germline CDR1 and CDR2: MGHDK and SYGVNS. Trimming cost V 4 bases and J 2 bases, with 10 bases left between them. The CDR3 sequence is CASSGSGPTDTQYF. The CDR3, as DNA: TGTGCCAGCAGTGGGAGCGGGCCCACAGATACGCAGTATTTT.

The chain joins TRBV2 to TRBJ2-3, with 8 bases aligning to TRBD2. This CDR3 region has 15 residues. Germline V gives CDR1 SNHLY, CDR2 FYNNEI. V shed 4 bases and J 4 bases; nucleotides not matched to a gene: 7. The CDR3 nucleotides read TGTGCCAGCAGTGTCAGTGGCGGGAGGTCAGATACGCAGTATTTT. Amino acid sequence: CASSVSGGRSDTQYF.

This chain links TRBV5-1 with TRBJ2-7, with D hard to call. The germline V gene has CDR1 SGHRS and CDR2 YFSETQ. Trimming took off 0 bases at V and 1 base at J, with 8 bases between the two ends. CDR3 size: 14 residues. The DNA for the CDR3 is TGCGCCAGCAGCTTGGGTCCTCCGTCCTACGAGCAGTACTTC. Translating it yields CASSLGPPSYEQYF.

The CDR3 sequence: CASSPATGMNTEAFF. CDR3 nucleotides: TGTGCCAGCAGCCCTGCGACAGGAATGAACACTGAAGCTTTCTTT. The V call is TRBV11-3, the J call TRBJ1-1; possible D gene TRBD1, 6 bases. Trimming removed 5 bases at V and 0 bases at J, with 13 bases between. There are 15 residues in the CDR3. Germline V CDR1 and CDR2: SGHNT, YENEEA.

V is TRBV27 and J is TRBJ1-2; no definite D call. CDR3 length: 13 amino acids. Trimming pared 4 bases from V and 7 bases from J, leaving 13 bases between. The V gene's germline CDR1 is MNHEY and CDR2 SMNVEV (reference sequence). The CDR3 DNA reads TGTGCCAGCAGTTACCTGGCGGTGGGTGGCTACACCTTC. It encodes CASSYLAVGGYTF.

The chain links TRBV12-3 or TRBV12-4 to TRBJ1-5; unclear D gene. This CDR3 is built from 11 residues. The ends were cut back, 6 bases at V and 9 bases at J, with 9 bases in the middle. In nucleotides, the CDR3 is TGTGCCAGCAGCCACGGTGGGCCCCAGCATTTT. It translates to CASSHGGPQHF.

The chain employs TRBV18 and TRBJ1-3; D perhaps matches TRBD1 (6 bases). Germline V gene data show CDR1 as KGHSH and CDR2 as LQKENI. Trimming stripped 0 bases from V and 2 bases from J, with 17 bases between. The CDR3 is 18 residues long. CDR3 amino acids: CASSPPFIGGLPGNTIYF. The CDR3 DNA reads as TGTGCCAGCTCACCACCATTTATCGGGGGGCTCCCTGGAAACACCATATATTTT.

The J gene is TRBJ2-7, the V gene TRBV27; 8 positions agree with TRBD1. Trimming took 8 bases from V and 3 from J; bases not matched to a gene: 12. Germline CDR1 and CDR2: MNHEY and SMNVEV (reference sequence). The CDR3 is made up of 15 amino acids. CDR3 amino acids: CASGGQVVDFYEQYF. The CDR3 DNA reads as TGTGCCAGCGGGGGACAGGTGGTCGATTTCTACGAGCAGTACTTC.

The chain couples TRBV2 to TRBJ1-1; perhaps TRBD1 as D (6 bases). Germline assignment: CDR1 SNHLY and CDR2 FYNNEI. CDR3 length equals 14 residues. The V gene lost 11 bases and the J gene lost 4 bases, with 20 bases spanning the gap. The CDR3 is CARGGGGVGTEAFF. DNA for the CDR3: TGTGCCCGCGGGGGCGGGGGGGTCGGCACTGAAGCTTTCTTT.

V gene TRBV5-1 combines with J gene TRBJ2-3; 10 bases agree with TRBD1. The CDR3 consists of 14 residues. The trim removed 4 bases at V and 4 bases at J, leaving 3 bases unmatched. Germline V gene lookup returns CDR1 SGHRS and CDR2 YFSETQ. The CDR3 nucleotides read TGCGCCAGCAGCCGGACAGGGGGGGCAGATACGCAGTATTTT. Amino acid sequence: CASSRTGGADTQYF.

This chain joins TRBV6-2 or TRBV6-3 and TRBJ2-7; no definite D call. The CDR3 spans 15 residues. Per the germline V gene, CDR1 is MNHEY and CDR2 is SVGEGT. The ends were cut back, 5 bases at V and 3 bases at J, with 17 bases in the middle. The CDR3 is CASSPSLGRGYEQYF. CDR3 bases: TGTGCCAGCAGTCCCTCCCTTGGCAGAGGCTACGAGCAGTACTTC.

This chain uses TRBV6-5 with TRBJ1-2, with 9 bases matching TRBD1. The V gene end was trimmed by 7 bases and the J gene end by 4 bases; junction bases not matched to a gene: 7. Germline lookup yields CDR1 MNHEY and CDR2 SVGAGI. CDR3 length: 14 residues. The CDR3 loop reads CASIRTGEGYGYTF. DNA of the CDR3: TGTGCCAGCATCCGGACAGGGGAGGGCTATGGCTACACCTTC.

V usage is TRBV18 and J usage is TRBJ1-1; D gene unclear. The ends were cut back, 3 bases at V and 5 bases at J, with 16 bases in the middle. Germline loops: CDR1 KGHSH, CDR2 LQKENI. The length of the CDR3 is 15 residues. The DNA of the CDR3 is TGTGCCAGCTCACCCCGACTTGCGGAAAGGACTGAAGCTTTCTTT. This encodes CASSPRLAERTEAFF.

The chain combines TRBV18 with TRBJ2-3, with D possibly TRBD2 on 5 matching bases. V was shortened by 2 bases and J by 2 bases, with 14 bases between the two germline ends. Germline V gives CDR1 KGHSH, CDR2 LQKENI. The CDR3 has 16 amino acids. The CDR3 loop is CASSPAGVITTDTQYF. The CDR3 coding sequence is TGTGCCAGCTCACCAGCGGGTGTGATAACCACAGATACGCAGTATTTT.

Note on this clone: Within the sample, other DNA sequences also encode this same CDR3. This chain uses TRBV4-3 with TRBJ2-1; D is unclear. Germline V gene sequence: CDR1 LGHNA, CDR2 YSLEER. V was trimmed by 0 bases and J by 0 bases, leaving 6 bases between them. The CDR3 is 15 amino acids. The CDR3: CASSQDRSSYNEQFF. DNA for the CDR3: TGCGCCAGCAGCCAAGATAGGAGCTCCTACAATGAGCAGTTCTTC.

The chain recombines TRBV27 with TRBJ2-1; D is unresolved. The CDR3 sequence is 12 residues long. V lost 5 bases and J lost 3, with 5 bases in between. CDR1 is MNHEY, CDR2 SMNVEV, per germline (reference sequence). This CDR3 reads CASSPRYNEQFF. The CDR3 region has the DNA TGTGCCAGCAGTCCTCGCTACAATGAGCAGTTCTTC.

The chain uses TRBV7-9 and TRBJ2-3; 9 bases agree with TRBD2. The CDR3 consists of 16 residues. CDR1 SEHNR and CDR2 FQNEAQ come from the germline V gene (reference sequence). J lost 2 bases, V lost 4 bases, and 7 bases had no gene match. CDR3 DNA: TGTGCCAGCAGCTGCGGGGGGGCCTCTCCCACAGATACGCAGTATTTT. The encoded protein is CASSCGGASPTDTQYF.

This chain uses TRBV9 with TRBJ1-2, with D hard to call. The CDR3 loop spans 15 amino acids. Trimming took off 0 bases at V and 1 base at J, with 10 bases between the two ends. The V gene's germline CDR1 is SGDLS and CDR2 YYNGEE. The CDR3 coding sequence is TGTGCCAGCAGCGTAGGGGGAGGGTTTAACTATGGCTACACCTTC. Protein product: CASSVGGGFNYGYTF.

V usage is TRBV5-4 and J usage is TRBJ2-6, with 11 bases aligning to TRBD1. The V segment lost 3 bases and the J segment 2 bases; nucleotides outside the gene matches: 1. This CDR3 spans 16 amino acids. The germline V gene encodes CDR1 SGHNT and CDR2 YYREEE (reference sequence). This CDR3 reads CASSWDRGAGANVLTF. The CDR3 DNA follows: TGTGCCAGCAGCTGGGACAGGGGGGCTGGGGCCAACGTCCTGACTTTC.

The V call is TRBV5-1, the J call TRBJ2-6, with D tentatively TRBD1 (6 bases). Germline loops: CDR1 SGHRS, CDR2 YFSETQ. The CDR3 runs to 15 residues. The ends were cut back, 0 bases at V and 2 bases at J, with 6 bases in the middle. The CDR3 region is CASSLEGAGANVLTF. DNA for the CDR3: TGCGCCAGCAGCTTGGAGGGGGCTGGGGCCAACGTCCTGACTTTC. Variable domain in full (rest from reference TRBV5-1 and TRBJ2-6): KAGVTQTPRYLIKTRGQQVTLSCSPISGHRSVSWYQQTPGQGLQFLFEYFSETQRNKGNFPGRFSGRQFSNSRSEMNVSTLELGDSALYLCASSLEGAGANVLTFGAGSRLTVL.

J is TRBJ1-2 and V is TRBV3-1 (or the pseudogene TRBV3-2); D possibly corresponds to TRBD1 (6 bases). V lost 1 base and J lost 8, with 17 bases in between. This CDR3 has 15 residues. The V gene's germline CDR1 is LGHDT and CDR2 YNNKEL (reference sequence). In nucleotides, the CDR3 is TGTGCCAGCAGCCAAGGACCCAATACAGGGAGCGGCTACACCTTC. Protein: CASSQGPNTGSGYTF.

The chain recombines TRBV5-1 with TRBJ2-3, with TRBD1 as a possible D gene (6 bases). Germline assignment: CDR1 SGHRS and CDR2 YFSETQ. V lost 4 bases and J 2 bases, leaving 8 bases between the germline ends. The CDR3 totals 13 residues. CDR3 sequence reads: CASSQGFTDTQYF. CDR3 bases: TGCGCCAGCAGCCAGGGGTTCACAGATACGCAGTATTTT.

The chain recombines TRBV30 with TRBJ2-2; 9 nucleotides agree with TRBD2. Germline CDR1 is GTSNPN and CDR2 is SVGIG (reference sequence). Germline trimming cut 0 bases from V and 6 bases from J; bases unmatched to any gene: 5. CDR3 length: 15 residues. The CDR3 here is CAWSVLAGGAGELFF. The DNA for the CDR3 is TGTGCCTGGAGTGTACTCGCGGGAGGGGCCGGGGAGCTGTTTTTT.

This clone was counted between two and nine times. The rearrangement joins TRBV28 to TRBJ2-1, with 7 bases identical to TRBD2. The V segment lost 8 bases and the J segment 7 bases; nucleotides outside the gene matches: 17. The CDR3 has 16 residues. Germline V gene sequence: CDR1 MDHEN, CDR2 SYDVKM. For the CDR3, the DNA is TGTGCCAGCGACCTCACGGCTAGCGGAAATACAAATGAGCAGTTCTTC. Translation gives CASDLTASGNTNEQFF.